This T cell receptor beta chain was profiled in a study of spatial heterogeneity in lung cancer. Study context: Detection consistently yielded more beta chains than alpha chains. Strong correlation linked TCR transcript counts in tumor regions to a T cell module score derived from matched bulk RNA-seq. General observations from the study: Beta chains had 13% to 15% coverage of tumor T cells, and alpha chains had around 6.5%. Tumor mutation counts were tracked by expanded intratumoral alpha and beta TCR counts.

This clonotype was detected many times. Its antigen is currently unknown. The library was built for alpha chains, so this beta chain is an off-target read and its size means little. MiXCR, run by TCRdb on the 5' RACE reads, gives a single entry per CDR3 protein. Of around 9,700 distinct CDR3 sequences in the sample, 6% to 8% were seen once. The length of the CDR3 is 14 residues. The V and J ends lost 5 bases and 1 base respectively, with 11 bases between them. Described time point: sample taken at primary tumor resection. Unsorted whole RNA of tumor, nontumor lung or frozen PBMC was sequenced. The gene calls are TRBV12-3 or TRBV12-4 and TRBJ1-1, with unresolved D. The clonotype originates from a female donor with early-stage non-small cell lung cancer. The specimen was lung tumor tissue, collected at surgery. The CDR3 DNA reads TGTGCCAGCAGTCGCCGGGCCGCGAACACTGAAGCTTTCTTT. Translating gives CASSRRAANTEAFF.